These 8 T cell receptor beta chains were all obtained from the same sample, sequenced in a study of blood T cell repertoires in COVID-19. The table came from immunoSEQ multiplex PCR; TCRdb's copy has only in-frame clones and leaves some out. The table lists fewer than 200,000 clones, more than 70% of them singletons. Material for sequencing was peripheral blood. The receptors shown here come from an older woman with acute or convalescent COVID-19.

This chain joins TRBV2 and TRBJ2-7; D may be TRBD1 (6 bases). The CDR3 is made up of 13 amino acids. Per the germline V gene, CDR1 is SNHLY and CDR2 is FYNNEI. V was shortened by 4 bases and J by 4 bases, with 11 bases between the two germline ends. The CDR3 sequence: CASSGNREYEQYF. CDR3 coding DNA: TGTGCCAGCAGTGGGAACAGGGAATACGAGCAGTACTTC.

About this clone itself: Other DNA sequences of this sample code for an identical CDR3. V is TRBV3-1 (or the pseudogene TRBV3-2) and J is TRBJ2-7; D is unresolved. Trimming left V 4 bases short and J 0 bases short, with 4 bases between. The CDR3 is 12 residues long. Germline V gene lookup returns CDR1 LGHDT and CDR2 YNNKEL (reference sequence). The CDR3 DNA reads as TGTGCCAGCAGCCCCAGCTCCTACGAGCAGTACTTC. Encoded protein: CASSPSSYEQYF.

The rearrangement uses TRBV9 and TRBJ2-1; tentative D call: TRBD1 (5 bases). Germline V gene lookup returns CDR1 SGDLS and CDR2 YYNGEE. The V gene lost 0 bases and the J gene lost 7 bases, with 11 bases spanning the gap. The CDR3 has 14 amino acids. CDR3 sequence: CASSVGLKGNEQFF. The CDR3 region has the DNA TGTGCCAGCAGCGTAGGGCTGAAGGGGAATGAGCAGTTCTTC.

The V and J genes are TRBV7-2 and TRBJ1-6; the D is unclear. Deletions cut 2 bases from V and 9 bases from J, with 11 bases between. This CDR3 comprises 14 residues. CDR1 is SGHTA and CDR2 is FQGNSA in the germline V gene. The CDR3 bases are TGTGCCAGCAGCTTAAGCGCGAGGGCTTCACCCCTCCACTTT. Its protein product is CASSLSARASPLHF. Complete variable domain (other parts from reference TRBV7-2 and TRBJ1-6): GAGVSQSPSNKVTEKGKDVELRCDPISGHTALYWYRQSLGQGLEFLIYFQGNSAPDKSGLPSDRFSAERTGGSVSTLTIQRTQQEDSAVYLCASSLSARASPLHFGNGTRLTVT.

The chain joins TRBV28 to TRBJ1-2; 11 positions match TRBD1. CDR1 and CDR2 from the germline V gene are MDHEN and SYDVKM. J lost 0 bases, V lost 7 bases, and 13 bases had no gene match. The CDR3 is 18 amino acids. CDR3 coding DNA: TGTGCCAGCACCCTTCGGCCGGGACAGGGGGTTTCTAACTATGGCTACACCTTC. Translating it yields CASTLRPGQGVSNYGYTF.

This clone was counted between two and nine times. The DNA for the CDR3 is TGCGCCATCCAGGACTTAAACACCGGGGAGCTGTTTTTT. Encoded protein: CAIQDLNTGELFF. The chain couples TRBV4-1 to TRBJ2-2; weak D call: TRBD2 (5 bases). The length of the CDR3 is 13 residues. Germline loops: CDR1 MGHRA, CDR2 YSYEKL. The V end lost 10 bases, the J end lost 2 bases, and 11 bases lay between the germline ends.

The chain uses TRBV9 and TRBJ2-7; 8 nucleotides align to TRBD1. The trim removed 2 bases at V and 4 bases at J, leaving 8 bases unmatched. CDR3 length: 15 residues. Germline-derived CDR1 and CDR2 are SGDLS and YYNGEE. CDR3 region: CASSVGTGGGYEQYF. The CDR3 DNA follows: TGTGCCAGCAGCGTCGGGACAGGTGGAGGATACGAGCAGTACTTC.

CDR3 DNA sequence: TGTGCCAGCAGCTTAGGAGCGGGAGCGTACGAGCAGTACTTC. Residues: CASSLGAGAYEQYF. V and J are TRBV11-2 and TRBJ2-7, with 8 bases matching TRBD2. The CDR3 has 14 residues. V lost 1 base and J lost 4; bases outside the gene matches: 3. Germline V gene lookup returns CDR1 SGHAT and CDR2 FQNNGV.